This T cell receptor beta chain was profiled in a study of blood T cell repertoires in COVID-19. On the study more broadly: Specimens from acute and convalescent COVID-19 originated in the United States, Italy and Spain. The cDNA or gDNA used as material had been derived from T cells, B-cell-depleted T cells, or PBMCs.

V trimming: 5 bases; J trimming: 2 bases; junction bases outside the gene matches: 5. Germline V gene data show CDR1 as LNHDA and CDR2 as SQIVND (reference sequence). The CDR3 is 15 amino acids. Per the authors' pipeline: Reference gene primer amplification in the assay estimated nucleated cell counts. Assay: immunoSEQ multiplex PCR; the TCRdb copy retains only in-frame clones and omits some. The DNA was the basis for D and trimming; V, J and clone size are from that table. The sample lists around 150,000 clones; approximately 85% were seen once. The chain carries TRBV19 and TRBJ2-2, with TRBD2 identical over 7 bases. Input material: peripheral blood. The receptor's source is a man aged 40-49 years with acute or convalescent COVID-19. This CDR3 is CASSLGGSNTGELFF. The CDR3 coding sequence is TGTGCCAGTAGTCTCGGGGGGTCCAACACCGGGGAGCTGTTTTTT.